This T cell receptor (beta chain) was sequenced during a study of OX40 agonist ivuxolimab in advanced cancers. The study, taken as a whole, reports: Expanded clones were, on average, more numerous among CD8+ T cells than CD4+.

Notes on this clone: The antigen is not known.

The investigators sampled blood at baseline, at cycle 4 day 1, and at cycle 7 day 1. TCRdb's table, derived via immunoSEQ multiplex PCR, lists solely in-frame clones and lacks some. The sample includes some 64,000 clones, roughly 81% of them seen just once. The V end lost 5 bases, the J end lost 0 bases, and 13 bases lay between the germline ends. Germline CDR1 SGHDT, CDR2 YYEEEE. This CDR3 contains 15 residues. The rearrangement uses TRBV5-6 and TRBJ2-3; D is unresolved. The sample in question was CD4+ or CD8+ T cells sorted from blood, obtained in a trial of the OX40 agonist ivuxolimab. The clonotype originates from an adult with an advanced solid tumor such as melanoma, head and neck, liver or kidney cancer. CDR3 protein: CASSLGGFSTDTQYF. The CDR3 coding sequence is TGTGCCAGCAGTCTCGGCGGATTTAGCACAGATACGCAGTATTTT.